The present TCR beta chain was sequenced within a study of shared clonotypes between healthy human individuals. The CDR3 sequence is 16 residues long. CDR1 is MRHNA and CDR2 is SNTAGT in the germline V gene. The V and J ends lost 3 bases and 2 bases, in that order; junction bases with no gene match: 7. Note on this clone: Its antigen is not identified.

Nashville, Tennessee was home to all donors, who were Caucasian adults. Study results and caveats: In contrast to clonotypes shared by all four donors, non-shared clonotypes had lower generation probabilities.

Each sorted subset replicate got 200 ng genomic DNA, 30,000 or so genomes. TCRdb keeps only in-frame clones here, not all; method: immunoSEQ multiplex PCR. Of 550,000 to 850,000 clones in the sample, 55% to 75% were seen once. Material for sequencing was memory CD4+ T cells sorted from blood. The subset denotes: CD45RA-negative fraction. The chain carries TRBV6-4 and TRBJ2-3; 8 bases are a match to TRBD1. The TCR was taken from a woman aged 30 to 39 in good health. Written as DNA, the CDR3 is TGTGCCAGCAGTGAATCCCGGGACAGGCCCACAGATACGCAGTATTTT. As protein: CASSESRDRPTDTQYF.